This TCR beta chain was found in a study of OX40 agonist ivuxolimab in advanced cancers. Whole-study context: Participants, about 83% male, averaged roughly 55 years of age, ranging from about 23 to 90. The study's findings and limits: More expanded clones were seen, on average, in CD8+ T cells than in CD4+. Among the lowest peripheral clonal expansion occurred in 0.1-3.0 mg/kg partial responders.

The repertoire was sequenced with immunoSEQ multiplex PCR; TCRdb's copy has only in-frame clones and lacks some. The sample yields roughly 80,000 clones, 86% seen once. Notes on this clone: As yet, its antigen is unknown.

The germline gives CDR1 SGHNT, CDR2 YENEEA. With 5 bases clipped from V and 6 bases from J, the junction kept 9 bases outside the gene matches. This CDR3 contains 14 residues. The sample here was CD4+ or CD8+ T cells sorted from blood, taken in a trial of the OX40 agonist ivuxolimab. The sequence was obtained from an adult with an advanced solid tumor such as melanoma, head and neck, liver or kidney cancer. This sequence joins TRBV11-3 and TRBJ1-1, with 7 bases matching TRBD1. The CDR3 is CASSPGGVGAEAFF. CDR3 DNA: TGTGCCAGCAGCCCAGGGGGGGTTGGGGCTGAAGCTTTCTTT.